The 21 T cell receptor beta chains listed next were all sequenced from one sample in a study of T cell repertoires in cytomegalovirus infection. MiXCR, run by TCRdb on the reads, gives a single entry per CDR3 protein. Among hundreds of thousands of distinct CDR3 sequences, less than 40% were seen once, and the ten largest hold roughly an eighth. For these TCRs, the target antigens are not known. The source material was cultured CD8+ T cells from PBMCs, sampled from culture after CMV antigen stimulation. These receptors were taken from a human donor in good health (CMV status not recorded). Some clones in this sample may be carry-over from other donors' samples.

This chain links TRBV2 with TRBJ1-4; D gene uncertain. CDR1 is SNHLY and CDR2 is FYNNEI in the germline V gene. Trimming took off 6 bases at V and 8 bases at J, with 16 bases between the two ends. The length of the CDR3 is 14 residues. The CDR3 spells CASRGLRGQEKLFF. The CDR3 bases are TGTGCCAGCAGAGGACTCCGTGGGCAGGAAAAACTGTTTTTT.

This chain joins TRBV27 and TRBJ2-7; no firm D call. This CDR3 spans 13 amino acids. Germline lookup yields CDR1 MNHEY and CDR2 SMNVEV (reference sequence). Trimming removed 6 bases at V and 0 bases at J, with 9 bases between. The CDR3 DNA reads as TGTGCCAGCAGCCATGGATTCTCCTACGAGCAGTACTTC. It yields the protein CASSHGFSYEQYF.

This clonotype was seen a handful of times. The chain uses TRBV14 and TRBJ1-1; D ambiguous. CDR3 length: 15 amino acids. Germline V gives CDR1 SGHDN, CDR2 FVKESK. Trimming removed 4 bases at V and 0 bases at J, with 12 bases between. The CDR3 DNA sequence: TGTGCCAGCAGCCCCACAGCCGGAATGAACACTGAAGCTTTCTTT. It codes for CASSPTAGMNTEAFF. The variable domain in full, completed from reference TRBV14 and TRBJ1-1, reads EAGVTQFPSHSVIEKGQTVTLRCDPISGHDNLYWYRRVMGKEIKFLLHFVKESKQDESGMPNNRFLAERTGGTYSTLKVQPAELEDSGVYFCASSPTAGMNTEAFFGQGTRLTVV.

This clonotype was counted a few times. The CDR3 reads CASSSYGPGYNSPLHF. CDR3 nucleotides: TGTGCCAGCAGTTCATACGGGCCCGGCTATAATTCACCCCTCCACTTT. J is TRBJ1-6 and V is TRBV12-3 or TRBV12-4; no reliable D call. The CDR3 spans 16 residues. The V end lost 4 bases, the J end lost 3 bases, and 13 bases lay between the germline ends.

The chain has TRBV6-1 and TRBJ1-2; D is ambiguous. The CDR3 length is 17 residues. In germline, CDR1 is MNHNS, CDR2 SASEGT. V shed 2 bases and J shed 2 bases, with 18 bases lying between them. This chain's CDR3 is CASSEQAGSDWNYGYTF. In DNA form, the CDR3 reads TGTGCCAGCAGTGAACAGGCGGGGAGTGATTGGAACTATGGCTACACCTTC.

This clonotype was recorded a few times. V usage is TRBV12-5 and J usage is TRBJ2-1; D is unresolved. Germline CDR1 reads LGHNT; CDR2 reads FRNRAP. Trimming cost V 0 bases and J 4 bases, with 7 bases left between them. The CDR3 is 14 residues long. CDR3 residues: CASGLVGGYNEQFF. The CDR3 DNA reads TGTGCTAGTGGTTTGGTAGGTGGGTACAATGAGCAGTTCTTC. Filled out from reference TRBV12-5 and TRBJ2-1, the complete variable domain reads DARVTQTPRHKVTEMGQEVTMRCQPILGHNTVFWYRQTMMQGLELLAYFRNRAPLDDSGMPKDRFSAEMPDATLATLKIQPSEPRDSAVYFCASGLVGGYNEQFFGPGTRLTVL.

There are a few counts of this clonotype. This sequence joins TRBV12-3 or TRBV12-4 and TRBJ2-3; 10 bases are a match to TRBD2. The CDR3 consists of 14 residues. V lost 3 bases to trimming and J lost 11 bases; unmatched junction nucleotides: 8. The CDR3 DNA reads TGTGCCAGCAGTTTGGAGGCTAGCGGGGGTGGGCAGTATTTT. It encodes CASSLEASGGGQYF.

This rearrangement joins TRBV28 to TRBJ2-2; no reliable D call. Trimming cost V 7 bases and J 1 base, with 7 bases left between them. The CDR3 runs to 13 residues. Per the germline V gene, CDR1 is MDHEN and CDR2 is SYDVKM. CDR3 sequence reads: CASIPRNTGELFF. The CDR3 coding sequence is TGTGCCAGCATCCCCAGGAACACCGGGGAGCTGTTTTTT.

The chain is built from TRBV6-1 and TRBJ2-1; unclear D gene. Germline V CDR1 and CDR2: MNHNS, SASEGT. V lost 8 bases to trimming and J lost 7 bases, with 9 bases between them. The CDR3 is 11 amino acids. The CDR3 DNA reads TGTGCCAGCGGGCAGACTAATGAGCAGTTCTTC. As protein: CASGQTNEQFF.

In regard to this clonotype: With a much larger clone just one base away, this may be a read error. The CDR3 is CASSPKTAMSYNEQFF. CDR3 in DNA: TGTGCCAGCAGTCCTAAGACAGCTATGTCATACAATGAGCAGTTCTTC. The gene calls are TRBV7-4 and TRBJ2-1, with D possibly matching TRBD1 (5 bases). Germline V lookup: CDR1 SGHVT, CDR2 SQSDAQ. CDR3 length equals 16 residues. V shed 6 bases and J shed 4 bases, with 19 bases lying between them.

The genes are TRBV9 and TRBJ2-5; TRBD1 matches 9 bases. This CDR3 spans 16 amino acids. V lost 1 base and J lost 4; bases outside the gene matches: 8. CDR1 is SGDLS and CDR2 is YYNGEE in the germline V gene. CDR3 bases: TGTGCCAGCAGCGTACGGGACAGGGCCCAGGGAGAGACCCAGTACTTC. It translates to CASSVRDRAQGETQYF.

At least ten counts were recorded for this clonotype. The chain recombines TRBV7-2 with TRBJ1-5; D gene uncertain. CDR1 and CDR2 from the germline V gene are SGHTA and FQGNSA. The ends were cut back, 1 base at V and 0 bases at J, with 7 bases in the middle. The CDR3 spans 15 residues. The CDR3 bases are TGTGCCAGCAGCTTAGAAGAAGGTAGCAATCAGCCCCAGCATTTT. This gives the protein CASSLEEGSNQPQHF.

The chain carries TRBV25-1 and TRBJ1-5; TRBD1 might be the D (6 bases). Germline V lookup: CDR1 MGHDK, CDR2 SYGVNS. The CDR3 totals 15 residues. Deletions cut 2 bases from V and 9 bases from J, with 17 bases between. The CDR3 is CASSERGDGLRPQHF. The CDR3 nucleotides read TGTGCCAGCAGTGAAAGGGGGGACGGCCTTCGGCCCCAGCATTTT.

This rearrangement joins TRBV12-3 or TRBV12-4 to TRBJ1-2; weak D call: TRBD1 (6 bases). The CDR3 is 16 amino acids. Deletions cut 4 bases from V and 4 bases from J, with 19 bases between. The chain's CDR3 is CASSSPTGRLPYGYTF. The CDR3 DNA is TGTGCCAGCAGTTCCCCGACAGGCCGGCTGCCCTATGGCTACACCTTC.

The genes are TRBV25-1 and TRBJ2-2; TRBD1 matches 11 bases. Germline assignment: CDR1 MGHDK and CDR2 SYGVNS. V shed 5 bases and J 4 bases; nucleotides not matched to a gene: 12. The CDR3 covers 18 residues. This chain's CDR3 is CASSPQDRGLMGTGELFF. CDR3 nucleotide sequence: TGTGCCAGCAGTCCCCAGGACAGGGGGCTGATGGGCACCGGGGAGCTGTTTTTT.

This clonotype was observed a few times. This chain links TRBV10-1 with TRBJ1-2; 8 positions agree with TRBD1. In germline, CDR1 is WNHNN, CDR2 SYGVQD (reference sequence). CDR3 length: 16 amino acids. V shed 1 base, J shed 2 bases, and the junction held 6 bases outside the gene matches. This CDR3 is CASSEWQGARNYGYTF. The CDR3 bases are TGCGCCAGCAGTGAGTGGCAGGGGGCGAGGAACTATGGCTACACCTTC.

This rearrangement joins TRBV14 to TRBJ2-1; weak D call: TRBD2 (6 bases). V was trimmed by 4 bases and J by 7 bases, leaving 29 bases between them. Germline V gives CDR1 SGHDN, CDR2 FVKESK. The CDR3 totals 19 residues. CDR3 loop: CASSPHIRGLHLMGNEQFF. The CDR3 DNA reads TGTGCCAGCAGCCCTCATATTAGGGGACTTCACTTAATGGGGAATGAGCAGTTCTTC.

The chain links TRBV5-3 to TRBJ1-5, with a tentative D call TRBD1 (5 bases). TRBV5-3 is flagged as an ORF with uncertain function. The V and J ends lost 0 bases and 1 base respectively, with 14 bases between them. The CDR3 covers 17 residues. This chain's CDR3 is CARSLGRRGKSNQPQHF. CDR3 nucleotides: TGTGCCAGAAGCTTGGGACGAAGGGGTAAGAGCAATCAGCCCCAGCATTTT.

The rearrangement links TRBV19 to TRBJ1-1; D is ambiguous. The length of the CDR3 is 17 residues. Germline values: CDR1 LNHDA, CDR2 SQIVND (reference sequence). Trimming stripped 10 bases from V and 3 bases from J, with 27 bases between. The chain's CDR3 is CATRDEGKGSRDTEAFF. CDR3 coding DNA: TGTGCCACCCGTGACGAGGGAAAGGGTAGTCGGGACACTGAAGCTTTCTTT.

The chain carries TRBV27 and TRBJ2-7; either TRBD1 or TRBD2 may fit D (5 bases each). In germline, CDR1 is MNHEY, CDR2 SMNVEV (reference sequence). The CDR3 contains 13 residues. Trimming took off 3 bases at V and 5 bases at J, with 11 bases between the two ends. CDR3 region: CASSFSRDHEQYF. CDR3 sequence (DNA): TGTGCCAGCAGTTTTTCGAGGGACCACGAGCAGTACTTC.

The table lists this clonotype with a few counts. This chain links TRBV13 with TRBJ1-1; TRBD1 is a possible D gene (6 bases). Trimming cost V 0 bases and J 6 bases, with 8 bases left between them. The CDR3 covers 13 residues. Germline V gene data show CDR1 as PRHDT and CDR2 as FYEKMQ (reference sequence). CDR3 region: CASSLGAGAEAFF. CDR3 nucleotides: TGTGCCAGCAGCTTAGGGGCAGGGGCTGAAGCTTTCTTT.